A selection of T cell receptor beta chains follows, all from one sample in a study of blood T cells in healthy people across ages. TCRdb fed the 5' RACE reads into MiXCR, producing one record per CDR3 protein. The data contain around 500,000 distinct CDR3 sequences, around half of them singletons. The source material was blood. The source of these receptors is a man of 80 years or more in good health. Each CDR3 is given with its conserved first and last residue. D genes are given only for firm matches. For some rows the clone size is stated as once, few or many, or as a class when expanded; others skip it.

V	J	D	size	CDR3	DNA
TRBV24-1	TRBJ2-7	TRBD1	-	CATSDSTSRGRDEQYF	TGTGCCACCAGTGATTCCACTTCCAGGGGGCGAGACGAGCAGTACTTC
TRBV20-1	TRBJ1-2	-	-	CSALKGGGYGYTF	TGCAGTGCCCTCAAAGGAGGCGGCTATGGCTACACCTTC
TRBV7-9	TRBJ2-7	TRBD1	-	CASSFGTGPYEQYF	TGTGCCAGCAGCTTCGGGACAGGGCCCTACGAGCAGTACTTC
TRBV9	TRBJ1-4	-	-	CASSAEGDEKLFF	TGTGCCAGCAGCGCCGAGGGAGATGAAAAACTGTTTTTT
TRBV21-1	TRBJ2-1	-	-	CASSIGGWRHPNNEQFF	TGTGCCAGCAGCATCGGGGGTTGGAGACATCCGAACAATGAGCAGTTCTTC
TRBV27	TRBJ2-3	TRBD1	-	CATATGDVRDTQYF	TGTGCCACCGCGACAGGGGACGTCCGAGATACGCAGTATTTT
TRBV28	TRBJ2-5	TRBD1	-	CASSFLPGGNGEQYF	TGTGCCAGCAGTTTCTTGCCAGGGGGTAACGGTGAGCAGTACTTC
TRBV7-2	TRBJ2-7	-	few	CASRSTGYEQYF	TGTGCCAGCAGATCAACGGGGTACGAGCAGTACTTC
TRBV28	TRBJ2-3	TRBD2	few	CASGSGNTDTQYF	TGTGCCAGCGGGAGCGGGAACACAGATACGCAGTATTTT
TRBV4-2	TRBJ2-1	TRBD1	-	CASSQLTGGEQFF	TGTGCCAGCAGCCAACTGACAGGGGGCGAGCAGTTCTTC
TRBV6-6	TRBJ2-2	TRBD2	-	CASSQREDTGELFF	TGTGCCAGCTCCCAGCGGGAGGACACCGGGGAGCTGTTTTTT
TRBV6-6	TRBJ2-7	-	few	CASKMTLRGYEQYF	TGTGCCAGCAAAATGACACTAAGGGGCTACGAGCAGTACTTC
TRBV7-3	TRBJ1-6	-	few	CASSLTGRDSSYNSPLHF	TGTGCCAGCAGCTTAACCGGTCGAGATTCCTCCTATAATTCACCCCTCCACTTT
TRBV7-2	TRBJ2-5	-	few	CASRTGTPAQETQYF	TGTGCCAGCAGGACCGGGACCCCAGCCCAAGAGACCCAGTACTTC
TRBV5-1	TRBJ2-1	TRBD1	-	CASSLYQGASNEQFF	TGCGCCAGCAGCTTGTATCAGGGGGCCAGCAATGAGCAGTTCTTC
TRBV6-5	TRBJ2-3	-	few	CASSSRHPISTDTQYF	TGTGCCAGCAGTTCGCGGCACCCTATAAGCACAGATACGCAGTATTTT
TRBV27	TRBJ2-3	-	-	CASGGFSIDTQYF	TGTGCCAGCGGGGGCTTTAGCATAGATACGCAGTATTTT
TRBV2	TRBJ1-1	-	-	CASSESLGVVTEAFF	TGTGCCAGCAGTGAATCTCTAGGGGTGGTCACTGAAGCTTTCTTT
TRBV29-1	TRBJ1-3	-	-	CSAYGGAVGNTIYF	TGCAGTGCCTACGGGGGGGCTGTTGGAAACACCATATATTTT
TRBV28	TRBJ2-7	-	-	CASQKGGVGSYEQYF	TGTGCCAGCCAAAAAGGGGGGGTCGGCTCCTACGAGCAGTACTTC
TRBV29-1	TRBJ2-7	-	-	CSVETLEHPYNEQYF	TGCAGCGTCGAAACTCTAGAACATCCCTACAATGAGCAGTACTTC
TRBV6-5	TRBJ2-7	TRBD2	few	CASFKSGTSGIREQYF	TGTGCCAGCTTCAAATCCGGTACTAGCGGGATTCGTGAGCAGTACTTC
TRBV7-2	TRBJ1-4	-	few	CASTTHLGEKLFF	TGTGCCAGCACCACACATCTCGGGGAAAAACTGTTTTTT
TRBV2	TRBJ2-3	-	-	CASNREVTDTQYF	TGTGCCAGCAACCGTGAAGTCACAGATACGCAGTATTTT
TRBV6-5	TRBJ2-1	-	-	CTSSYSTLSTYNGQFF	TGTACCAGCAGTTACTCGACACTATCAACCTACAATGGGCAGTTCTTC
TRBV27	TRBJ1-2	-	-	CASSSQGSPIYGYTF	TGTGCCAGCAGTTCCCAGGGCAGTCCCATCTATGGCTACACCTTC
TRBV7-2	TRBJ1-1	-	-	CASSTGPNTEAFF	TGTGCCAGCAGCACCGGACCGAACACTGAAGCTTTCTTT
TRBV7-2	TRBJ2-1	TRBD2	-	CASSTGGYSYNEQFF	TGTGCCAGCAGCACCGGGGGGTATTCCTACAATGAGCAGTTCTTC
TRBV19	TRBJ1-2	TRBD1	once	CASRTTGGRSYTF	TGTGCCAGTAGGACGACAGGGGGGAGAAGCTACACCTTC
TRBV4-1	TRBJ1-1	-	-	CASSQDRLGSGTEAFF	TGCGCCAGCAGCCAAGACAGGCTCGGGTCGGGGACTGAAGCTTTCTTT
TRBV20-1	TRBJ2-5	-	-	CSARPVQETQYF	TGCAGTGCTAGACCCGTGCAAGAGACCCAGTACTTC
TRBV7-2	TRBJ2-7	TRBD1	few	CASSLDRGEQYF	TGTGCCAGCAGCCTGGACAGGGGAGAGCAGTACTTC
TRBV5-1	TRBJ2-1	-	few	CASSDRDTFYNEQFF	TGCGCCAGCAGCGACCGGGACACCTTCTACAATGAGCAGTTCTTC
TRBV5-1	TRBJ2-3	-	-	CASSSLGGQTDTQYF	TGCGCCAGCAGCTCCCTGGGGGGGCAAACAGATACGCAGTATTTT
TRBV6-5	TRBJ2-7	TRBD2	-	CASRVMTSGAYEQYF	TGTGCCAGCAGAGTCATGACTAGCGGGGCCTACGAGCAGTACTTC
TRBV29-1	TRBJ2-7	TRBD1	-	CSVVAGTGSYEQYF	TGCAGCGTTGTCGCCGGGACAGGCTCCTACGAGCAGTACTTC
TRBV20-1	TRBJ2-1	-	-	CSADSRQALSNEQFF	TGCAGTGCTGATTCTCGACAGGCCTTAAGCAATGAGCAGTTCTTC
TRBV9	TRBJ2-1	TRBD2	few	CASSVGVASGGREQFF	TGTGCCAGCAGCGTAGGGGTGGCTAGCGGGGGACGTGAGCAGTTCTTC
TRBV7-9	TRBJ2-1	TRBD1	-	CASSFFRDRAREQFF	TGTGCCAGCAGCTTTTTTCGGGACAGGGCGCGGGAGCAGTTCTTC
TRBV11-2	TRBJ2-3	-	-	CASSRGGLIFTDTQYF	TGTGCCAGCAGCCGGGGCGGCTTAATATTCACAGATACGCAGTATTTT
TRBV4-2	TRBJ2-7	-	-	CASSQEGDTAGSYEQYF	TGTGCCAGCAGCCAAGAAGGGGATACGGCGGGTAGCTACGAGCAGTACTTC
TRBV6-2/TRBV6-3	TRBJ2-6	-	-	CASSFWSGANVLTF	TGTGCCAGCAGTTTTTGGTCTGGGGCCAACGTCCTGACTTTC
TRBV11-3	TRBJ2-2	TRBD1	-	CASSPADRGISGELFF	TGTGCCAGCAGCCCCGCAGACAGGGGAATCTCCGGGGAGCTGTTTTTT
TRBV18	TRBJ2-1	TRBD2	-	CASSSSVPGLAGGNEQFF	TGTGCCAGCTCATCCTCGGTCCCGGGACTAGCGGGAGGTAATGAGCAGTTCTTC
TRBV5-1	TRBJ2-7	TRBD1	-	CASSFGQGSGQYF	TGCGCCAGCAGCTTTGGACAGGGATCAGGGCAGTACTTC
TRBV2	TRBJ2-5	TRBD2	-	CASNLGLAGQETQYF	TGTGCCAGCAACTTGGGACTAGCGGGACAAGAGACCCAGTACTTC